This is a list of T cell receptor beta chains from one sample in a study of control samples from healthy donors and cancer patients. Only in-frame clones appear in the TCRdb table, and some are missing; sequencing was by immunoSEQ multiplex PCR. Of 150,000 to 160,000 clones in the sample, about 94% were seen once. Sequenced sample: blood. These receptors originate from a middle-aged man in good health. Both conserved end residues are part of each CDR3. D genes are given only for firm matches. Only part of the rows carry a size: once, few, many, or a class if the clone is expanded.

size: once; J: TRBJ2-7; D: .; V: TRBV19; DNA: TGTGCCAGTAGGAGGCCTGGCAGTTACGAGCAGTACTTC; CDR3: CASRRPGSYEQYF
size: .; J: TRBJ2-5; D: .; V: TRBV5-5; DNA: TGTGCCAGCAGCTTGGCTCAAGAGACCCAGTACTTC; CDR3: CASSLAQETQYF
size: .; J: TRBJ2-2; D: .; V: TRBV6-1; DNA: TGTGCCAGCAGTGAAGCGCTTGGCTCAACGGGGGAGCTGTTTTTT; CDR3: CASSEALGSTGELFF
size: once; J: TRBJ1-1; D: TRBD1; V: TRBV5-1; DNA: TGCGCCAGCAGCAGAGGGGGCCGGACTGAAGCTTTCTTT; CDR3: CASSRGGRTEAFF
size: once; J: TRBJ1-6; D: TRBD1; V: TRBV10-2; DNA: TGCGCCAGCAGTGAGGCAGGGGGGAATTCACCCCTCCACTTT; CDR3: CASSEAGGNSPLHF
size: .; J: TRBJ1-2; D: .; V: TRBV19; DNA: TGTGCCAGTAAACCGACAGACCTAAACTATGGCTACACCTTC; CDR3: CASKPTDLNYGYTF
size: .; J: TRBJ1-6; D: .; V: TRBV25-1; DNA: TGTGCCAGCAGTGCTGCAGTGGGAGCTGGCTCCTATAATTCACCCCTCCACTTT; CDR3: CASSAAVGAGSYNSPLHF
size: once; J: TRBJ2-3; D: TRBD2; V: TRBV7-9; DNA: TGTGCCAGCAGCGGGACTTTAGCGGGGGGTCGCACAGATACGCAGTATTTT; CDR3: CASSGTLAGGRTDTQYF
size: .; J: TRBJ1-2; D: TRBD1; V: TRBV6-5; DNA: TGTGCCAGCAGTTACTCGGCAGGGGGTTATGGCTACACCTTC; CDR3: CASSYSAGGYGYTF
size: .; J: TRBJ2-3; D: TRBD2; V: TRBV6-2/TRBV6-3; DNA: TGTGCCAGCAGTTCCACCTCACTAGCGGGAATAGATACGCAGTATTTT; CDR3: CASSSTSLAGIDTQYF
size: .; J: TRBJ2-5; D: .; V: TRBV11-1; DNA: TGTGCCAGCAGCTTAGCCCCGTCCCAGACCCAGTACTTC; CDR3: CASSLAPSQTQYF
size: .; J: TRBJ1-2; D: .; V: TRBV12-3/TRBV12-4; DNA: TGTGCCAGCCGCCCCAGGGCCCCCTATGGCTACACCTTC; CDR3: CASRPRAPYGYTF
size: .; J: TRBJ1-4; D: .; V: TRBV6-5; DNA: TGTGCCAGCAGTCGGGGACATAGTAATGAAAAACTGTTTTTT; CDR3: CASSRGHSNEKLFF
size: .; J: TRBJ2-3; D: TRBD2; V: TRBV9; DNA: TGTGCCAGCAGCGCCGGGGGGTCAGATACGCAGTATTTT; CDR3: CASSAGGSDTQYF
size: .; J: TRBJ1-2; D: .; V: TRBV7-3; DNA: TGTGCCAGCAGCTCAACCCCCCCCAGCGCCCAAACCTTC; CDR3: CASSSTPPSAQTF
size: .; J: TRBJ1-4; D: .; V: TRBV19; DNA: TGTGCCAGTAGTATGGAGGGATTAGGGGAAAAACTGTTTTTT; CDR3: CASSMEGLGEKLFF
size: .; J: TRBJ2-7; D: TRBD1; V: TRBV24-1; DNA: TGTGCCACCAGTGATCGCGACAGGGTCTACGAGCAGTACTTC; CDR3: CATSDRDRVYEQYF
size: .; J: TRBJ2-5; D: .; V: TRBV5-5; DNA: TGTGCCAGCAACCACCCAAGTTTCCAAGAGACCCAGTACTTC; CDR3: CASNHPSFQETQYF
size: .; J: TRBJ1-2; D: TRBD1; V: TRBV5-4; DNA: TGTGCCAGCAGCCCAACAGGGGGGGACTATGGCTACACCTTC; CDR3: CASSPTGGDYGYTF
size: .; J: TRBJ2-1; D: TRBD1; V: TRBV7-9; DNA: TGTGCCAGCCTCGGTTGGACAGGGCTGAGCGATGAGCAGTTCTTC; CDR3: CASLGWTGLSDEQFF
size: .; J: TRBJ1-1; D: .; V: TRBV18; DNA: TGTGCCAGCTCACCCTCGGACACTGGTTCGGGGGCTGAAGCTTTCTTT; CDR3: CASSPSDTGSGAEAFF
size: .; J: TRBJ2-1; D: TRBD2; V: TRBV9; DNA: TGTGCCAGCAGCGCCCGACTAGCGGCGAACAATGAGCAGTTCTTC; CDR3: CASSARLAANNEQFF
size: .; J: TRBJ1-1; D: .; V: TRBV4-1; DNA: TGCGCCAGCAGCCCAAAGCCGGGAAACACTGAAGCTTTCTTT; CDR3: CASSPKPGNTEAFF
size: once; J: TRBJ2-1; D: .; V: TRBV4-1; DNA: TGCGCCAGCAGCCAAGTTAGGGACACCACAGAGCAGTTCTTC; CDR3: CASSQVRDTTEQFF
size: .; J: TRBJ2-2; D: .; V: TRBV5-1; DNA: TGCGCCAGCAACTTGGATGGACAGACCGCCGGGGAGCTGTTTTTT; CDR3: CASNLDGQTAGELFF
size: .; J: TRBJ2-3; D: .; V: TRBV7-2; DNA: TGTGCCAGCAGCTTACCCCTGCGGGGGCCGCGCACAGATACGCAGTATTTT; CDR3: CASSLPLRGPRTDTQYF
size: .; J: TRBJ1-2; D: .; V: TRBV6-5; DNA: TGTGCCAGCAGTCGACCACAGGGTTCTGATGGCTACACCTTC; CDR3: CASSRPQGSDGYTF
size: .; J: TRBJ1-4; D: TRBD1; V: TRBV7-9; DNA: TGTGCCAGCAGCTCCACCGCTAGACAGGGGATTAATGAAAAACTGTTTTTT; CDR3: CASSSTARQGINEKLFF
size: .; J: TRBJ2-1; D: .; V: TRBV7-7; DNA: TGTGCCAGCAGCTTAGAGGTCGAGGGTACCCCCTACAATGAGCAGTTCTTC; CDR3: CASSLEVEGTPYNEQFF
size: .; J: TRBJ2-5; D: .; V: TRBV18; DNA: TGTGCCAGCTCACCAGTCCAAGAGACCCAGTACTTC; CDR3: CASSPVQETQYF
size: .; J: TRBJ1-3; D: .; V: TRBV4-1; DNA: TGCGCCAGCAGCCAAGATACTCGCACTGGAAACACCATATATTTT; CDR3: CASSQDTRTGNTIYF
size: .; J: TRBJ2-2; D: TRBD2; V: TRBV5-4; DNA: TGTGCCAGCAGCCTCGAGTTGATAGCGGGCGAGAACACCGGGGAGCTGTTTTTT; CDR3: CASSLELIAGENTGELFF
size: .; J: TRBJ1-1; D: TRBD1; V: TRBV29-1; DNA: TGCAGCGCCTGGGACAGGGGGGGGACTGAAGCTTTCTTT; CDR3: CSAWDRGGTEAFF
size: .; J: TRBJ1-4; D: .; V: TRBV4-1; DNA: TGCGCCAGCAGCCAACTAGACATGGGATGGTTGAAAAAACTGTTTTTT; CDR3: CASSQLDMGWLKKLFF
size: .; J: TRBJ1-5; D: .; V: TRBV6-5; DNA: TGTGCCAGCAGACCCTCTTCAGATCAGCCCCAGCATTTT; CDR3: CASRPSSDQPQHF
size: .; J: TRBJ1-1; D: .; V: TRBV5-1; DNA: TGCGCCAGCAGCAGGGAGGGGAACACTGAAGCTTTCTTT; CDR3: CASSREGNTEAFF
size: .; J: TRBJ2-1; D: TRBD2; V: TRBV5-1; DNA: TGCGCCAGCAGCGACAACATAGCGGGGGGGCGGAAGTTCTTC; CDR3: CASSDNIAGGRKFF